This is a list of T cell receptor beta chains from one sample in a study of patients and donors after allogeneic stem cell transplantation. Using its own MiXCR run on the RT-PCR reads, TCRdb lists one record per CDR3 protein. Of about a million distinct CDR3 sequences detected, about a sixth appear once; the ten largest clones hold 5% to 7.5%. The specimen sequenced was blood, either unsorted or a sorted T cell fraction (not recorded which). The source is a human donor who was either an allogeneic HSCT recipient or a stem cell or donor lymphocyte infusion donor (not recorded which). It is not recorded whose cells these are; they may come from a transplant donor. CDR3s include the opening cysteine and the closing phenylalanine or tryptophan. Fields, in order: CDR3 DNA, CDR3 protein, D gene, J gene, clone size, V gene. A D gene is named only where the DNA matches it firmly. Expanded clones are given a class, and other clones once, few, many or no size at all.

CDR3nt: TGTGCCAGCAGCCAAGATCGGAGACAGGGGGAAGCTTTCTTT
CDR3aa: CASSQDRRQGEAFF
d_gene: TRBD1
j_gene: TRBJ1-1
abundance: .
v_gene: TRBV4-2

CDR3nt: TGCGCCAGCAGCCCCAACGGCGGGGTCACTGAAGCTTTCTTT
CDR3aa: CASSPNGGVTEAFF
d_gene: .
j_gene: TRBJ1-1
abundance: few
v_gene: TRBV5-1

CDR3nt: TGCAGCACTGACCACACTGAAGCTTTCTTT
CDR3aa: CSTDHTEAFF
d_gene: .
j_gene: TRBJ1-1
abundance: few
v_gene: TRBV29-1

CDR3nt: TGTGCCAGCAGCATTACAGGGGGCGCAACCTACGAGCAGTACTTC
CDR3aa: CASSITGGATYEQYF
d_gene: TRBD1
j_gene: TRBJ2-7
abundance: .
v_gene: TRBV5-5

CDR3nt: TGTGCTTCTCAGACCGCCGGGGCGGAGACCCAGTACTTC
CDR3aa: CASQTAGAETQYF
d_gene: .
j_gene: TRBJ2-5
abundance: .
v_gene: TRBV12-5

CDR3nt: TGCAGTGCTAGGCCTCTAGGCAGCAGCTACACCTTC
CDR3aa: CSARPLGSSYTF
d_gene: .
j_gene: TRBJ1-2
abundance: .
v_gene: TRBV20-1

CDR3nt: TGTGCCACGAGATTACGAACAGCGGGGAATGGCTACACCTTC
CDR3aa: CATRLRTAGNGYTF
d_gene: .
j_gene: TRBJ1-2
abundance: few
v_gene: TRBV7-2

CDR3nt: TGTGCCAGCTCACCACTACGGGTCTTCTCTGGAAACACCATATATTTT
CDR3aa: CASSPLRVFSGNTIYF
d_gene: .
j_gene: TRBJ1-3
abundance: .
v_gene: TRBV18

CDR3nt: TGCGCCAGCAGCTTGGGGCAGTTTGGGGCCAACGTCCTGACTTTC
CDR3aa: CASSLGQFGANVLTF
d_gene: .
j_gene: TRBJ2-6
abundance: .
v_gene: TRBV5-1

CDR3nt: TGTGCCAGCAATCTTAGCGGGAGGGGGTCCAAAAACATTCAGTACTTC
CDR3aa: CASNLSGRGSKNIQYF
d_gene: TRBD2
j_gene: TRBJ2-4
abundance: few
v_gene: TRBV12-3/TRBV12-4

CDR3nt: TGTGCCTCGCAGGTCTCCTACAATGAGCGGTTCTTC
CDR3aa: CASQVSYNERFF
d_gene: .
j_gene: TRBJ2-1
abundance: .
v_gene: TRBV6-5

CDR3nt: TGTGCCAGCAGCGGGGGGGGTTTTGGGATGAACACTGAAGCTTTCTTT
CDR3aa: CASSGGGFGMNTEAFF
d_gene: .
j_gene: TRBJ1-1
abundance: .
v_gene: TRBV9

CDR3nt: TGTGCCAGCAGCGTAGTTCGGACCCTGAGCACTGAAGCTTTCTTT
CDR3aa: CASSVVRTLSTEAFF
d_gene: .
j_gene: TRBJ1-1
abundance: few
v_gene: TRBV9

CDR3nt: TGCAGTGCTAGGGCCGGCGTGAGGAGCGGGGACACCGGGGAGCTGTTTTTT
CDR3aa: CSARAGVRSGDTGELFF
d_gene: TRBD2
j_gene: TRBJ2-2
abundance: few
v_gene: TRBV20-1

CDR3nt: TGTGCCAGCAGTCGCAATCCCGACAGAGCCCACGAGCAGTACTTC
CDR3aa: CASSRNPDRAHEQYF
d_gene: .
j_gene: TRBJ2-7
abundance: .
v_gene: TRBV6-2/TRBV6-3

CDR3nt: TGTGCCAGCACCGGGGTTCCAGCGGGTAGATCAGATACGCAGTATTTT
CDR3aa: CASTGVPAGRSDTQYF
d_gene: .
j_gene: TRBJ2-3
abundance: .
v_gene: TRBV5-4

CDR3nt: TGTGCCAGCAGCCCAGATCTAGCGGGTTTCACAGATACGCAGTATTTT
CDR3aa: CASSPDLAGFTDTQYF
d_gene: TRBD2
j_gene: TRBJ2-3
abundance: .
v_gene: TRBV7-7

CDR3nt: TGCAGTGCTACGGGAATAGAATCCTATAATTCACCCCTCCACTTT
CDR3aa: CSATGIESYNSPLHF
d_gene: .
j_gene: TRBJ1-6
abundance: .
v_gene: TRBV20-1

CDR3nt: TGTGCCATCAGCCGAAGACAGGGGCGGTCCGATGAGCAGTTCTTC
CDR3aa: CAISRRQGRSDEQFF
d_gene: TRBD1
j_gene: TRBJ2-1
abundance: .
v_gene: TRBV10-3

CDR3nt: TGCAGTGCTACCCGGACAGCAACTAACTATGGCTACACCTTC
CDR3aa: CSATRTATNYGYTF
d_gene: .
j_gene: TRBJ1-2
abundance: few
v_gene: TRBV20-1

CDR3nt: TGTGCCAGCAGTTTATCGGGACTGGCATACAATGAGCAGTTCTTC
CDR3aa: CASSLSGLAYNEQFF
d_gene: .
j_gene: TRBJ2-1
abundance: few
v_gene: TRBV27

CDR3nt: TGCAGTGCTAGAGATGGCCCAGGGGGTGGGAAACTGTTTTTT
CDR3aa: CSARDGPGGGKLFF
d_gene: TRBD1
j_gene: TRBJ1-4
abundance: .
v_gene: TRBV20-1

CDR3nt: TGTGCCAGCAGCTTTTTCCCTACCTCCGGGGCTTACAATGAGCAGTTCTTC
CDR3aa: CASSFFPTSGAYNEQFF
d_gene: .
j_gene: TRBJ2-1
abundance: few
v_gene: TRBV7-2

CDR3nt: TGCAGTGCTAGAGAGGGGACAGGGCTCCACGAGCAGTACTTC
CDR3aa: CSAREGTGLHEQYF
d_gene: TRBD1
j_gene: TRBJ2-7
abundance: .
v_gene: TRBV20-1

CDR3nt: TGTGCCATCAGTGATGAGACCCGGAACTTCTACGAGCAGTACTTC
CDR3aa: CAISDETRNFYEQYF
d_gene: .
j_gene: TRBJ2-7
abundance: few
v_gene: TRBV10-3

CDR3nt: TGTGCCAGCAGCGTAGCTTTGGGAGCGAACACTGAAGCTTTCTTT
CDR3aa: CASSVALGANTEAFF
d_gene: .
j_gene: TRBJ1-1
abundance: few
v_gene: TRBV9

CDR3nt: TGTGCCAGCAGCTCAGATCGCGGCAGCGGGGGGGTTGAGCAGTTCTTC
CDR3aa: CASSSDRGSGGVEQFF
d_gene: TRBD2
j_gene: TRBJ2-1
abundance: .
v_gene: TRBV11-1

CDR3nt: TGTGCCAGCAGCGGGACAGGGAAAAGTTCACCCCTCCACTTT
CDR3aa: CASSGTGKSSPLHF
d_gene: TRBD1
j_gene: TRBJ1-6
abundance: .
v_gene: TRBV6-2/TRBV6-3

CDR3nt: TGTGCCAGCAGCCGGGACAGGGGAGGGTACGAGCAGTACTTC
CDR3aa: CASSRDRGGYEQYF
d_gene: TRBD1
j_gene: TRBJ2-7
abundance: few
v_gene: TRBV11-2

CDR3nt: TGCAGTGCCGAAATTGGACAGGGGCCCGAAGGCTACACCTTC
CDR3aa: CSAEIGQGPEGYTF
d_gene: TRBD1
j_gene: TRBJ1-2
abundance: many
v_gene: TRBV20-1

CDR3nt: TGCAGTGCTAGAGCAACTGATACCTACGAGCAGTACTTC
CDR3aa: CSARATDTYEQYF
d_gene: .
j_gene: TRBJ2-7
abundance: few
v_gene: TRBV20-1

CDR3nt: TGTGCCACCAGTGCGCAGAGCAATTCACCCCTCCACTTT
CDR3aa: CATSAQSNSPLHF
d_gene: .
j_gene: TRBJ1-6
abundance: .
v_gene: TRBV24-1

CDR3nt: TGTGCCAGCAGACACAGGATGAATGAGCAGTTCTTC
CDR3aa: CASRHRMNEQFF
d_gene: .
j_gene: TRBJ2-1
abundance: .
v_gene: TRBV7-9

CDR3nt: TGCAGTGCTACCGGGACAGGGGATTACGAGCAGTACTTC
CDR3aa: CSATGTGDYEQYF
d_gene: TRBD1
j_gene: TRBJ2-7
abundance: many
v_gene: TRBV20-1

CDR3nt: TGTGCCAGCAGCTCCTCACCTGATAGACAGAAAGGCTACACCTTC
CDR3aa: CASSSSPDRQKGYTF
d_gene: .
j_gene: TRBJ1-2
abundance: many
v_gene: TRBV7-9

CDR3nt: TGCGCCAGCAGCCAAGATCAGGCCACATATACTGAAGCTTTCTTT
CDR3aa: CASSQDQATYTEAFF
d_gene: .
j_gene: TRBJ1-1
abundance: .
v_gene: TRBV4-1

CDR3nt: TGTGCCAGCAGTTCTCGACAGACCACTGAAGCTTTCTTT
CDR3aa: CASSSRQTTEAFF
d_gene: .
j_gene: TRBJ1-1
abundance: .
v_gene: TRBV12-3/TRBV12-4

CDR3nt: TGTGCCAGCAGCGTAGCCCAAGGGCAGACCCAGTACTTC
CDR3aa: CASSVAQGQTQYF
d_gene: .
j_gene: TRBJ2-5
abundance: few
v_gene: TRBV9

CDR3nt: TGTGCCAGCAGCTTAAGTACTAGACAAGAGACCCAGTACTTC
CDR3aa: CASSLSTRQETQYF
d_gene: .
j_gene: TRBJ2-5
abundance: few
v_gene: TRBV7-9

CDR3nt: TGTGCCACCCGAAGCTGGGGAGACTATAGCAATCAGCCCCAGCATTTT
CDR3aa: CATRSWGDYSNQPQHF
d_gene: .
j_gene: TRBJ1-5
abundance: .
v_gene: TRBV28

CDR3nt: TGTGCTAGTGGCCAGGACGGAAACTATCAGCCCCAGCATTTT
CDR3aa: CASGQDGNYQPQHF
d_gene: .
j_gene: TRBJ1-5
abundance: few
v_gene: TRBV12-5

CDR3nt: TGTGCCAGCAGTGCGGTAGTTGGTGGCTCACCCCTCCACTTT
CDR3aa: CASSAVVGGSPLHF
d_gene: .
j_gene: TRBJ1-6
abundance: few
v_gene: TRBV2

CDR3nt: TGTGCCACCAGTGTAGCAGGTAACCAAGAGACCCAGTACTTC
CDR3aa: CATSVAGNQETQYF
d_gene: .
j_gene: TRBJ2-5
abundance: few
v_gene: TRBV24-1

CDR3nt: TGTGCCAGCAGCTCCCGGGGAACAGAGGCGGAGACCCAGTACTTC
CDR3aa: CASSSRGTEAETQYF
d_gene: .
j_gene: TRBJ2-5
abundance: .
v_gene: TRBV6-1

CDR3nt: TGTGCCAGCACCCCTGGCGGGTTGAATGGCTACACCTTC
CDR3aa: CASTPGGLNGYTF
d_gene: .
j_gene: TRBJ1-2
abundance: .
v_gene: TRBV12-3/TRBV12-4

CDR3nt: TGTGCCAGCAGTTACTCGAGGCAGCCTCAAGAGACCCAGTACTTC
CDR3aa: CASSYSRQPQETQYF
d_gene: .
j_gene: TRBJ2-5
abundance: .
v_gene: TRBV6-5